Listed below are T cell receptor beta chains from one sample, sequenced in a study of T cells in Graves' hyperthyroidism and ophthalmopathy. TCRdb re-analysed the multiplex PCR reads in MiXCR, keeping a single row per CDR3 protein. The sample records about 620,000 distinct CDR3 sequences, around 15% being singletons. The specimen sequenced was blood. The receptors were sampled from a woman younger than 45 with Graves' hyperthyroidism. Both conserved end residues are part of each CDR3. Fields, in order: J gene, V gene, D gene, clone size, CDR3 DNA, CDR3 protein. A D gene is named only where the DNA matches it firmly. The size entry is marked missing in some rows and otherwise reads once, few, many or a size class.

TRBJ2-3 TRBV5-5 TRBD2 few TGTGCCAGCAGCGCGTTCAACGGGAGGGATACGCAGTATTTT CASSAFNGRDTQYF
TRBJ1-5 TRBV6-6 NA NA TGTGCCAGCAGTTACGAGGGGGACACCCAGCATTTT CASSYEGDTQHF
TRBJ2-7 TRBV27 TRBD2 many TGTGCCAGCAGTTCTAGCGGGGGCTCCTACGAGCAGTACTTC CASSSSGGSYEQYF
TRBJ2-1 TRBV6-5 NA many TGTGCCAGCAGTTACTCGTTCGGGGGATATTGGGATGAGCAGTTCTTC CASSYSFGGYWDEQFF
TRBJ2-7 TRBV27 TRBD1 many TGTGCCAGCACCCTTGCTGTCGGGACAGGGATCTACGAGCAGTACTTC CASTLAVGTGIYEQYF
TRBJ1-5 TRBV9 NA many TGTGCCAGCAGCCCGGGGTCGGGTAGCAATCAGCCCCAGCATTTT CASSPGSGSNQPQHF
TRBJ2-1 TRBV19 NA few TGTGCCAGTAGTATATCATCGGTGAGGGGCGGCTACAATGAGCAGTTCTTC CASSISSVRGGYNEQFF
TRBJ2-7 TRBV7-2 TRBD2 many TGTGCCAGCAGCTTAGGTAGCGGGACTTTTGAGCAGTACTTC CASSLGSGTFEQYF
TRBJ2-7 TRBV2 TRBD2 few TGTGTCATCGGGGGGGGACTAGCGGAGACCTACGAGCAGTACTTC CVIGGGLAETYEQYF
TRBJ2-5 TRBV18 NA many TGTGCCAGCTCACCGGCGAAAGAGACCCAGTACTTC CASSPAKETQYF
TRBJ2-5 TRBV10-3 TRBD2 many TGTGCCATCAGCCCCGGACTAGCGGGAGACTCCGAGACCCAGTACTTC CAISPGLAGDSETQYF
TRBJ2-3 TRBV11-2 NA many TGTGCCAGCAGCTTAGCGATGGGTACGCAGTATTTT CASSLAMGTQYF